This T cell receptor beta chain was captured by sequencing in a study of radiotherapy plus CTLA-4 blockade in lung cancer. General study findings and limits: Tumor-derived TCR clones expanded in blood after radiotherapy plus ipilimumab.

A word on this clone: No antigen is known for it.

Assay: immunoSEQ multiplex PCR; the TCRdb copy retains only in-frame clones and omits some. Of 81,000 or so clones listed, around 81% are singletons. Germline CDR1 is SGHDN and CDR2 is FVKESK. V lost 3 bases and J 4 bases, leaving 15 bases between the germline ends. This CDR3 has 15 residues. The receptor was isolated from a human donor with non-small cell lung cancer whose response to radiotherapy plus ipilimumab could not be evaluated. Some clones in this sample may be carry-over from other donors' samples. The rearrangement uses TRBV14 and TRBJ2-5; D is perhaps TRBD2 (7 bases). The material sequenced was peripheral blood, taken from a patient treated with radiotherapy plus ipilimumab. The CDR3 nucleotides are TGTGCCAGCAGCCATTACGCGGGGGCAGTAGAGACCCAGTACTTC. Translating it yields CASSHYAGAVETQYF.